These T cell receptor beta chains were read from a single sample in a study of T cells in Graves' hyperthyroidism and ophthalmopathy. TCRdb called the multiplex PCR reads again in MiXCR, with one record for every CDR3 protein. Among roughly 630,000 distinct CDR3 sequences listed, around a sixth were seen once. Material: blood. The receptor source for this set is a woman in her 30s with Graves' hyperthyroidism. CDR3s include the opening cysteine and the closing phenylalanine or tryptophan. The D gene is left open where the match is weak. Clone size, where shown, is once, few, many, or a class for clones that have expanded.

j_gene	v_gene	d_gene	abundance	CDR3aa	CDR3nt
TRBJ1-1	TRBV28	.	many	CASRRPTGLAEAFF	TGTGCCAGCAGACGCCCGACGGGGTTGGCTGAAGCTTTCTTT
TRBJ1-1	TRBV27	.	few	CASITDREAFF	TGTGCCAGCATTACGGACAGAGAAGCTTTCTTT
TRBJ2-3	TRBV6-2/TRBV6-3	.	many	CASRGRGDTDTQYF	TGTGCCAGCAGAGGACGCGGGGACACAGATACGCAGTATTTT
TRBJ1-1	TRBV20-1	.	many	CSATTGIDTEAFF	TGCAGTGCAACTACAGGGATCGATACTGAAGCTTTCTTT
TRBJ1-1	TRBV20-1	.	many	CSARKDTNTEAFF	TGCAGTGCTAGAAAGGACACGAACACTGAAGCTTTCTTT
TRBJ2-3	TRBV28	TRBD2	many	CASSLGASGRTDTQYF	TGTGCCAGCAGTTTAGGAGCTAGCGGGCGCACAGATACGCAGTATTTT
TRBJ2-7	TRBV19	TRBD2	many	CASSYGTSGEYEQYF	TGTGCCAGTAGCTACGGGACTAGCGGGGAATACGAGCAGTACTTC
TRBJ2-5	TRBV6-2/TRBV6-3	TRBD2	.	CASSYSRTGTSGKSETQYF	TGTGCCAGCAGTTACTCCAGGACCGGGACTAGCGGGAAATCGGAGACCCAGTACTTC
TRBJ2-1	TRBV16	.	.	CASSQPPGFSFAQFF	TGTGCCAGCAGCCAACCCCCGGGGTTTAGTTTCGCGCAGTTCTTC
TRBJ1-5	TRBV28	TRBD1	few	CASSRKTGGRNQPQHF	TGTGCCAGCAGTCGCAAGACAGGGGGTCGGAATCAGCCCCAGCATTTT
TRBJ2-5	TRBV5-1	.	few	CASSTGLEETQYF	TGCGCCAGCAGCACCGGACTCGAAGAGACCCAGTACTTC
TRBJ2-7	TRBV6-2/TRBV6-3	.	many	CASRDGRGREQYF	TGTGCCAGCAGGGATGGCAGGGGACGCGAGCAGTACTTC
TRBJ2-2	TRBV9	TRBD1	.	CASSVGQGADGELFF	TGTGCCAGCAGCGTAGGACAGGGGGCCGACGGGGAGCTGTTTTTT
TRBJ2-5	TRBV7-9	TRBD1	many	CASSVGASTGAEETQYF	TGTGCCAGCAGCGTAGGCGCCTCGACAGGGGCTGAAGAGACCCAGTACTTC
TRBJ2-5	TRBV11-3	.	many	CASSTYPGETQYF	TGTGCCAGCAGCACCTATCCTGGGGAGACCCAGTACTTC
TRBJ2-1	TRBV11-1	TRBD2	.	CASSLVGTSGTYNEQFF	TGTGCCAGCAGCTTAGTCGGGACTAGCGGGACCTACAATGAGCAGTTCTTC
TRBJ1-1	TRBV5-5	.	few	CASSLVPDSMNTEAFF	TGTGCCAGCAGCTTGGTCCCCGATTCCATGAACACTGAAGCTTTCTTT
TRBJ2-1	TRBV7-2	TRBD2	many	CASSPRAGRVYNEQFF	TGTGCCAGCAGCCCGAGGGCGGGGAGGGTATACAATGAGCAGTTCTTC
TRBJ1-1	TRBV7-2	TRBD1	many	CASSYRTGGGTEAFF	TGTGCCAGCAGCTACAGGACAGGGGGCGGCACTGAAGCTTTCTTT
TRBJ2-2	TRBV7-2	TRBD2	many	CASSSRSTSGSTGELFF	TGTGCCAGCAGCTCGCGGAGTACTAGCGGGAGCACCGGGGAGCTGTTTTTT
TRBJ1-4	TRBV5-1	TRBD1	few	CASSLAGQGANEKLFF	TGCGCCAGCAGCTTGGCCGGACAGGGGGCTAATGAAAAACTGTTTTTT
TRBJ2-3	TRBV5-1	TRBD2	many	CASSLALAGETDTQYF	TGCGCCAGCAGCTTGGCCCTAGCGGGAGAGACAGATACGCAGTATTTT
TRBJ2-6	TRBV11-2	TRBD2	few	CASSLRTSGRRGANVLTF	TGTGCCAGCAGCCTCCGGACTAGCGGGAGACGGGGGGCCAACGTCCTGACTTTC
TRBJ1-2	TRBV6-5	.	few	CASSYSTSSRDGYTF	TGTGCCAGCAGTTACTCGACCAGCTCACGAGATGGCTACACCTTC
TRBJ2-1	TRBV28	.	.	CASNQQGRSYNEQFF	TGTGCCAGCAACCAACAGGGGAGGTCCTACAATGAGCAGTTCTTC
TRBJ1-6	TRBV30	.	.	CAWRRRGGDNSPLHF	TGTGCCTGGAGGAGGAGGGGAGGGGATAATTCACCCCTCCACTTT
TRBJ2-7	TRBV27	.	few	CASSPRGHSYEQYF	TGTGCCAGCAGTCCCCGGGGCCACTCCTACGAGCAGTACTTC
TRBJ1-2	TRBV27	.	many	CASSLSGGGSGYTF	TGTGCCAGCAGTTTATCTGGGGGAGGAAGTGGCTACACCTTC
TRBJ2-1	TRBV7-3	.	many	CASSSKLGSSYNEQFF	TGTGCCAGCAGCTCAAAACTAGGAAGCTCCTACAATGAGCAGTTCTTC
TRBJ2-7	TRBV11-2	TRBD2	many	CASSVTGTSGNEGLNRQYF	TGTGCCAGCAGCGTAACCGGGACTAGCGGGAATGAGGGGCTCAACAGGCAGTACTTC
TRBJ1-4	TRBV6-1	.	many	CASSRGDPWEKLFF	TGTGCCAGCAGTAGGGGGGACCCCTGGGAAAAACTGTTTTTT
TRBJ2-5	TRBV27	.	.	CASSVGGVGVETQYF	TGTGCCAGCAGCGTAGGGGGTGTAGGGGTGGAGACCCAGTACTTC
TRBJ2-7	TRBV20-1	.	many	CSARDRDSETYEQYF	TGCAGTGCTAGAGATCGTGACTCCGAGACCTACGAGCAGTACTTC
TRBJ2-1	TRBV27	TRBD2	many	CASSARLLAGGYNEQFF	TGTGCCAGCAGTGCTAGACTACTAGCGGGAGGATACAATGAGCAGTTCTTC
TRBJ1-4	TRBV6-1	.	.	CASSVRGVDEKLFF	TGTGCCAGCAGTGTTCGAGGGGTTGATGAAAAACTGTTTTTT
TRBJ2-1	TRBV9	.	few	CASSVGGIADLEQFF	TGTGCCAGCAGCGTAGGAGGGATAGCGGACTTAGAGCAGTTCTTC
TRBJ2-7	TRBV6-1	TRBD2	many	CASSALLAGGSYEQYF	TGTGCCAGCAGTGCGCTACTAGCGGGAGGCTCCTACGAGCAGTACTTC
TRBJ2-7	TRBV5-1	.	many	CASSLGSASYEQYF	TGCGCCAGCAGCTTGGGGTCGGCAAGCTACGAGCAGTACTTC
TRBJ2-7	TRBV28	TRBD2	.	CASSLPLPGLAVKFEQYF	TGTGCCAGCAGTTTACCCCTACCGGGACTAGCGGTTAAATTCGAGCAGTACTTC
TRBJ2-3	TRBV30	.	many	CAWSRPGLRTDTQYF	TGTGCCTGGAGCCGACCGGGACTTCGCACAGATACGCAGTATTTT
TRBJ2-3	TRBV28	.	many	CASSGTGREGDTQYF	TGTGCCAGCAGCGGGACAGGGCGGGAGGGAGATACGCAGTATTTT
TRBJ2-7	TRBV10-3	.	many	CAISAMTSPSYEQYF	TGTGCCATCAGCGCTATGACTTCCCCTTCCTACGAGCAGTACTTC
TRBJ2-2	TRBV9	.	few	CASSVARGNTGELFF	TGTGCCAGCAGCGTAGCTCGGGGGAACACCGGGGAGCTGTTTTTT
TRBJ1-1	TRBV6-2/TRBV6-3	.	.	CASSSGSGTGGMNTEAFF	TGTGCCAGCAGTTCTGGGAGTGGGACCGGGGGTATGAACACTGAAGCTTTCTTT
TRBJ1-2	TRBV19	TRBD1	few	CASSIWTGDNYGYTF	TGTGCCAGTAGTATTTGGACAGGGGATAACTATGGCTACACCTTC
TRBJ1-5	TRBV7-2	.	many	CASSLGGLGTNQPQHF	TGTGCCAGCAGCTTAGGGGGTCTGGGGACCAATCAGCCCCAGCATTTT
TRBJ1-3	TRBV3-1	.	many	CASSQDPGVAGNTIYF	TGTGCCAGCAGCCAAGATCCAGGGGTTGCTGGAAACACCATATATTTT